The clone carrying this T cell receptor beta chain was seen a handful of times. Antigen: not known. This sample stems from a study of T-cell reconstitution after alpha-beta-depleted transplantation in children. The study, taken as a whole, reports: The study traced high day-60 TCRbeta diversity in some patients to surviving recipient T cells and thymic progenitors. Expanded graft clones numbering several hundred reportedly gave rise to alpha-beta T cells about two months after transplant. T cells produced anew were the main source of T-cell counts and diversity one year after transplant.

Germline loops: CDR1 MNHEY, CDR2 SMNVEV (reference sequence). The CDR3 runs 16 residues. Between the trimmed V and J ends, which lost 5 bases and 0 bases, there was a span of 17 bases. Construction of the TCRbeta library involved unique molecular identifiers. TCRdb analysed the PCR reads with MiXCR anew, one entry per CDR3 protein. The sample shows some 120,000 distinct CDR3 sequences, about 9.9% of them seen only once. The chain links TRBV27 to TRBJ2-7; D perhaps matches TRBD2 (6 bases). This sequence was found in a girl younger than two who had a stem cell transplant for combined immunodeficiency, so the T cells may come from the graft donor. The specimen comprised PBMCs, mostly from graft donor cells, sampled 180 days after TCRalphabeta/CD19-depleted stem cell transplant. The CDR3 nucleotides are TGTGCCAGCAGTCCTAGGGGTCGGGGGAGCTCCTACGAGCAGTACTTC. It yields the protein CASSPRGRGSSYEQYF.